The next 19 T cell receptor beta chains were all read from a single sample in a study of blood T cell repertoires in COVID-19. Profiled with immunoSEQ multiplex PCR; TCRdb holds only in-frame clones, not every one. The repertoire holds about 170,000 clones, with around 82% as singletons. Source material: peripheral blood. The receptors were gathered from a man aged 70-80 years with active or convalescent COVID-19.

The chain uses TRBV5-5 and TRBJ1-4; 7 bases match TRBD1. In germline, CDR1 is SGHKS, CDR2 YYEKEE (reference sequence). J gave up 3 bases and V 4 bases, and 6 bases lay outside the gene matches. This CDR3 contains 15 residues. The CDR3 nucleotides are TGTGCCAGCAGCCCCAGGGGGTTCGCTAATGAAAAACTGTTTTTT. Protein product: CASSPRGFANEKLFF. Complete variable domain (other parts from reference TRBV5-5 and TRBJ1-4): DAGVTQSPTHLIKTRGQQVTLRCSPISGHKSVSWYQQVLGQGPQFIFQYYEKEERGRGNFPDRFSARQFPNYSSELNVNALLLGDSALYLCASSPRGFANEKLFFGSGTQLSVL.

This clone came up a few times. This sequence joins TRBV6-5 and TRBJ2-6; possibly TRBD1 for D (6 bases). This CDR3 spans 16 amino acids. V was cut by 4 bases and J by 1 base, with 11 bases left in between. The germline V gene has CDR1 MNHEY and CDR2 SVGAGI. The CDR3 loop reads CASSWAGASGANVLTF. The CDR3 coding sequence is TGTGCCAGCAGTTGGGCAGGGGCTTCTGGGGCCAACGTCCTGACTTTC.

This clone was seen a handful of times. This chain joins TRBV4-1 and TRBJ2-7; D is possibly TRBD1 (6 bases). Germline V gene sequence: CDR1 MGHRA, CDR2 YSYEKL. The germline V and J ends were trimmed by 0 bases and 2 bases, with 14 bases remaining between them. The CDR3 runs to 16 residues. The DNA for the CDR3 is TGCGCCAGCAGCCAAGATGGGAACAGGGCAACCTACGAGCAGTACTTC. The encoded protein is CASSQDGNRATYEQYF.

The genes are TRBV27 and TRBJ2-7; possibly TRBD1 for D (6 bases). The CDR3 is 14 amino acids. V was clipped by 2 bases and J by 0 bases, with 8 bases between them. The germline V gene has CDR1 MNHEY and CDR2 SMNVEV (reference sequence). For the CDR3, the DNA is TGTGCCAGCAGTTTAAACAGGGACTCCTACGAGCAGTACTTC. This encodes CASSLNRDSYEQYF.

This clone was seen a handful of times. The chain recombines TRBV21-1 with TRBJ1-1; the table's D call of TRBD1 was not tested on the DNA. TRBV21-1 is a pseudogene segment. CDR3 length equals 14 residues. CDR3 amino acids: CASSKTVINTEAFF. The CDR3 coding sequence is TGTGCCAGCAGCAAGACAGTGATTAACACTGAAGCTTTCTTT.

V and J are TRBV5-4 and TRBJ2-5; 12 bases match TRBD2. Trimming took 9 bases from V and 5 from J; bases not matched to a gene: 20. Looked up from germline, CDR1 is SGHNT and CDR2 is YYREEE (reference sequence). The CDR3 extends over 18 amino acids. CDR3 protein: CATNIRRTSGMWSETQYF. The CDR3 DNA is TGTGCCACCAACATCCGAAGGACTAGCGGGATGTGGTCGGAGACCCAGTACTTC.

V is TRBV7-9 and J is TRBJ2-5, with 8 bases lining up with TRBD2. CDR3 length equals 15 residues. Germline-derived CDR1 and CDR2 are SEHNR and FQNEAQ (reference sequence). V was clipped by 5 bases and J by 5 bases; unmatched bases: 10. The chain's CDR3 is CASSRERGRWETQYF. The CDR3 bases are TGTGCCAGCAGCCGGGAGCGGGGGCGTTGGGAGACCCAGTACTTC.

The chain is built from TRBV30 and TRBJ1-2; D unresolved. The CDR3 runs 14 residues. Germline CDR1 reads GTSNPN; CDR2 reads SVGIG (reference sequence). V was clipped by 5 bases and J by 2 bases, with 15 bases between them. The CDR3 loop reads CAWAGLGRNYGYTF. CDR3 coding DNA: TGTGCCTGGGCCGGCCTGGGGAGGAACTATGGCTACACCTTC.

The CDR3 nucleotides are TGCGCCAGCAGCTTGGCGTGGAACAGGAACCTGGAAGGCTACACCTTC. Residues: CASSLAWNRNLEGYTF. V usage is TRBV5-1 and J usage is TRBJ1-2; TRBD1 is a possible D gene (5 bases). Germline V CDR1 and CDR2: SGHRS, YFSETQ. V lost 0 bases, J lost 8 bases, and 20 bases lay in between. The CDR3 loop spans 16 amino acids.

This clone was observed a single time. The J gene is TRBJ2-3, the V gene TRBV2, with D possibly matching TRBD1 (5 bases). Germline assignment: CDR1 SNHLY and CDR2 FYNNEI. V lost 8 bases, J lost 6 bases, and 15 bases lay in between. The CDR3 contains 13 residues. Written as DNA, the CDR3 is TGTGCCAGCGCAACCAGGGTCCGGGATACGCAGTATTTT. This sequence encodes CASATRVRDTQYF.

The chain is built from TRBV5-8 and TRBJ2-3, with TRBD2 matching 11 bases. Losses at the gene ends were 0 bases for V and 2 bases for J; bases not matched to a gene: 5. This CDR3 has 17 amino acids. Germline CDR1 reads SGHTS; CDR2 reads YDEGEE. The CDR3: CASSLATSGGLTDTQYF. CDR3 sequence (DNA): TGTGCCAGCAGCTTGGCAACTAGCGGGGGACTCACAGATACGCAGTATTTT.

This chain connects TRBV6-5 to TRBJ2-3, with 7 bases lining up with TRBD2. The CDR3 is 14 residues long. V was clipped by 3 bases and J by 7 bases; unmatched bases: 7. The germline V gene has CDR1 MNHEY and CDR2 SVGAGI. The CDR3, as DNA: TGTGCCAGCAGTTATGAGGGAGGGCCAAATACGCAGTATTTT. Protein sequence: CASSYEGGPNTQYF.

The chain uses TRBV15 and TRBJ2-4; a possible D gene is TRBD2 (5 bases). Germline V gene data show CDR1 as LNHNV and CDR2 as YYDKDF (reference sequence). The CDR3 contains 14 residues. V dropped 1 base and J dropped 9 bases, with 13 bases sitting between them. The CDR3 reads CATSRVASEGIQYF. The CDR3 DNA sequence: TGTGCCACCAGCAGAGTGGCCTCAGAGGGCATTCAGTACTTC.

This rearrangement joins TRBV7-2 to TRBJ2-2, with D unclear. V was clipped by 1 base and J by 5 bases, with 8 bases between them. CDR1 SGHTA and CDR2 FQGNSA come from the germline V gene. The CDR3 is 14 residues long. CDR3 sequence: CASSLGAQTGELFF. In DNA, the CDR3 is TGTGCCAGCAGCTTAGGGGCTCAGACCGGGGAGCTGTTTTTT. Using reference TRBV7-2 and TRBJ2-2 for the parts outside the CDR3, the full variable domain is GAGVSQSPSNKVTEKGKDVELRCDPISGHTALYWYRQSLGQGLEFLIYFQGNSAPDKSGLPSDRFSAERTGGSVSTLTIQRTQQEDSAVYLCASSLGAQTGELFFGEGSRLTVL.

Here the CDR3 reads CASGRGLGDEQFF. Written as DNA, the CDR3 is TGTGCCAGCGGCAGGGGGCTTGGGGATGAGCAGTTCTTC. The rearrangement links TRBV2 to TRBJ2-1; 8 bases agree with TRBD1. V gave up 8 bases and J gave up 8 bases; unmatched junction bases: 8. The germline V gene encodes CDR1 SNHLY and CDR2 FYNNEI. The CDR3 runs 13 residues.

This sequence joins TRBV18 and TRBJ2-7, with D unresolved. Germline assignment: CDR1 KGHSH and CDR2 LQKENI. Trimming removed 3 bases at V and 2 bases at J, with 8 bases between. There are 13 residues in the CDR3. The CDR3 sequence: CASSPARTYEQYF. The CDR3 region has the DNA TGTGCCAGCTCACCCGCGAGGACCTACGAGCAGTACTTC. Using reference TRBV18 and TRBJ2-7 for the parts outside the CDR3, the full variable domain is NAGVMQNPRHLVRRRGQEARLRCSPMKGHSHVYWYRQLPEEGLKFMVYLQKENIIDESGMPKERFSAEFPKEGPSILRIQQVVRGDSAAYFCASSPARTYEQYFGPGTRLTVT.

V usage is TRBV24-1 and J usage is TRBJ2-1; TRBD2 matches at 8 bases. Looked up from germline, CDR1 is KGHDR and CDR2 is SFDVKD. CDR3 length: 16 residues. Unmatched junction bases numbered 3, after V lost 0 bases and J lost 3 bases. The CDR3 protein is CATSDLRLAGYNEQFF. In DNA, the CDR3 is TGTGCCACCAGTGATTTGAGGCTAGCGGGCTACAATGAGCAGTTCTTC.

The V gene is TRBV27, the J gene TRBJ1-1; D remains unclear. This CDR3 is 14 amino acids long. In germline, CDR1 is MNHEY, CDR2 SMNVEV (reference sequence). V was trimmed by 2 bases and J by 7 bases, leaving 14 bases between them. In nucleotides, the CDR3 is TGTGCCAGCAGTTTAGGACTTCGTGGTGGTGAAGCTTTCTTT. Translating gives CASSLGLRGGEAFF.

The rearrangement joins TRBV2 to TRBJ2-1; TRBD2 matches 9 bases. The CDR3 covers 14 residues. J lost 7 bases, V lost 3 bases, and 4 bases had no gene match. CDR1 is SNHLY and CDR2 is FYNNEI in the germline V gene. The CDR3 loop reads CASSDSGRGNEQFF. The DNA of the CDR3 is TGTGCCAGCAGTGATAGCGGGAGAGGTAATGAGCAGTTCTTC.